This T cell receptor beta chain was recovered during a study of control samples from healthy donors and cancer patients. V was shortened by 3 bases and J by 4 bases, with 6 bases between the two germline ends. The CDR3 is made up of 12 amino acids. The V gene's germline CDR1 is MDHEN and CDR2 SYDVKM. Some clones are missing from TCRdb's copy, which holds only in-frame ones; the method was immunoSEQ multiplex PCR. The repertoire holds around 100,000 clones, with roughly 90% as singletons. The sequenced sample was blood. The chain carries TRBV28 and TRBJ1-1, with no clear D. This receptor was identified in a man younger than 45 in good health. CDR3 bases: TGTGCCAGCAGTTTCGGTGGCACTGAAGCTTTCTTT. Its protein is CASSFGGTEAFF. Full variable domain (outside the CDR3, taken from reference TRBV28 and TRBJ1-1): DVKVTQSSRYLVKRTGEKVFLECVQDMDHENMFWYRQDPGLGLRLIYFSYDVKMKEKGDIPEGYSVSREKKERFSLILESASTNQTSMYLCASSFGGTEAFFGQGTRLTVV.